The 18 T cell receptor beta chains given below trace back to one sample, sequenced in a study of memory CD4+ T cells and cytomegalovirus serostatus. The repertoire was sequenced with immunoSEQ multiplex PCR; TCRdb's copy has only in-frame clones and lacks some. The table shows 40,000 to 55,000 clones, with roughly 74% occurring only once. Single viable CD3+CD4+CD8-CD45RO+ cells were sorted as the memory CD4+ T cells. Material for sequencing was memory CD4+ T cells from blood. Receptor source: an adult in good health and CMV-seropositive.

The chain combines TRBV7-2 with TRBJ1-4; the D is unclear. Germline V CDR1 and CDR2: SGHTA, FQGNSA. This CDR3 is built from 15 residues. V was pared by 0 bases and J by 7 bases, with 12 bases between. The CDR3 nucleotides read TGTGCCAGCAGCTTAGCAGGTCAGGATCCTGAAAAACTGTTTTTT. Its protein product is CASSLAGQDPEKLFF. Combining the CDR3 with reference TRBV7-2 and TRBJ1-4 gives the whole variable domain GAGVSQSPSNKVTEKGKDVELRCDPISGHTALYWYRQSLGQGLEFLIYFQGNSAPDKSGLPSDRFSAERTGGSVSTLTIQRTQQEDSAVYLCASSLAGQDPEKLFFGSGTQLSVL.

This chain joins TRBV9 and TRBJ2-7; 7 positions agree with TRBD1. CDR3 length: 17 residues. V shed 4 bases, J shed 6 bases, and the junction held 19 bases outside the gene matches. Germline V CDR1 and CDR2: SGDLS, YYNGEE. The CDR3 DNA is TGTGCCAGCAGCAAGGGATCCGGGCAGGGGGTTCCCGTCGAGCAGTACTTC. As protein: CASSKGSGQGVPVEQYF.

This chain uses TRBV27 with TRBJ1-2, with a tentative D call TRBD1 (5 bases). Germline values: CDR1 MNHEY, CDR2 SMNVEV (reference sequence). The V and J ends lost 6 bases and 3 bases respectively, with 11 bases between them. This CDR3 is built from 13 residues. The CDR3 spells CASSSDIDYGYTF. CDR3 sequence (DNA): TGTGCCAGCAGCTCGGACATTGACTATGGCTACACCTTC.

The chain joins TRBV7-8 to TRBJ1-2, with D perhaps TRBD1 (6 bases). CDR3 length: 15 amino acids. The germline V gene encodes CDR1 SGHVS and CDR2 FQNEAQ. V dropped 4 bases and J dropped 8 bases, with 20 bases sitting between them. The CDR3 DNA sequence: TGTGCCAGCAGCTCGGCCCGTTGGGGGGCAGGAGGCTACACCTTC. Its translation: CASSSARWGAGGYTF.

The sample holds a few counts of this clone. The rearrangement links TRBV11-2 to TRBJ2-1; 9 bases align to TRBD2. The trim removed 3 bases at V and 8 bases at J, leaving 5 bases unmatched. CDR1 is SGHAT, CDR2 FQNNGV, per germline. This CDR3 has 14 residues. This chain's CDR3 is CASSFGGGADEQFF. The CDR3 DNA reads TGTGCCAGCAGCTTCGGCGGGGGGGCCGATGAGCAGTTCTTC.

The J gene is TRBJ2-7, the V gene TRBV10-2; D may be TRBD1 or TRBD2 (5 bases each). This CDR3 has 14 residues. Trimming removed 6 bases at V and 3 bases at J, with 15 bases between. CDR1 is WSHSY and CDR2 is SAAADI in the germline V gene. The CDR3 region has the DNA TGCGCCAGCAGGCCCACAGGACTTAACTACGAGCAGTACTTC. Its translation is CASRPTGLNYEQYF.

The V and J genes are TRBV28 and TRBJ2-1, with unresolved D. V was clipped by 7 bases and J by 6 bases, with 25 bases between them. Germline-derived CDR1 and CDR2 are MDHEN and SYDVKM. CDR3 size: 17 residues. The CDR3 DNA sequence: TGTGCCAGCACAACGTATCTCTACTCGACGGTCCCCAATGAGCAGTTCTTC. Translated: CASTTYLYSTVPNEQFF.

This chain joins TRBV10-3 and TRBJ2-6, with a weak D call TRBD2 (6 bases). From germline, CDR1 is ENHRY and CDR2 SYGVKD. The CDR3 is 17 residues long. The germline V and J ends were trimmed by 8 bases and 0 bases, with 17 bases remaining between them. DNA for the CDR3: TGTGCCATCGACGTTTTCCGGGGGAACTCTGGGGCCAACGTCCTGACTTTC. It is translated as CAIDVFRGNSGANVLTF.

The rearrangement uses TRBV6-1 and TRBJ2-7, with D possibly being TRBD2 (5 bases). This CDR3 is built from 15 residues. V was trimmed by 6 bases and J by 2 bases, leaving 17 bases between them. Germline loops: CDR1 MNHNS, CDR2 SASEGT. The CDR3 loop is CASRPAEIDPYEQYF. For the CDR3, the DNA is TGTGCCAGCAGACCAGCGGAAATTGACCCCTACGAGCAGTACTTC.

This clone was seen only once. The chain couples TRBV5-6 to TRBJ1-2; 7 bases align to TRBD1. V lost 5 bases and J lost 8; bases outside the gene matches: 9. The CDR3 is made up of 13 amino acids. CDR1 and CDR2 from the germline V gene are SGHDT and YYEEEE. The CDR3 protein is CASRADRVFGYTF. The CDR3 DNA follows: TGTGCCAGCAGGGCTGACAGGGTATTCGGCTACACCTTC.

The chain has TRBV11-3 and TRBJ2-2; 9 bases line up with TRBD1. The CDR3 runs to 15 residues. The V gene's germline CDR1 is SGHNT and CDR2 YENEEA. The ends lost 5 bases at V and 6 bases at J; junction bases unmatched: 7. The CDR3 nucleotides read TGTGCCAGCAGCCATCGGGACAGGGACGCCGGGGAGCTGTTTTTT. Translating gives CASSHRDRDAGELFF. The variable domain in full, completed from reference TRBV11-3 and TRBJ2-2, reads EAGVVQSPRYKIIEKKQPVAFWCNPISGHNTLYWYLQNLGQGPELLIRYENEEAVDDSQLPKDRFSAERLKGVDSTLKIQPAELGDSAVYLCASSHRDRDAGELFFGEGSRLTVL.

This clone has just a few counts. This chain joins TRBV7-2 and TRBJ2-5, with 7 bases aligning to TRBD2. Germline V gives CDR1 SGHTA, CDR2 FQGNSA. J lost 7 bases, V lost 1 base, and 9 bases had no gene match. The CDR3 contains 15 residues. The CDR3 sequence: CASSLDSSGGGTQYF. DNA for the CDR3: TGTGCCAGCAGCTTAGATTCTAGCGGCGGGGGGACCCAGTACTTC. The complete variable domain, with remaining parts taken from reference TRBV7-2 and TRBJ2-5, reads GAGVSQSPSNKVTEKGKDVELRCDPISGHTALYWYRQSLGQGLEFLIYFQGNSAPDKSGLPSDRFSAERTGGSVSTLTIQRTQQEDSAVYLCASSLDSSGGGTQYFGPGTRLLVL.

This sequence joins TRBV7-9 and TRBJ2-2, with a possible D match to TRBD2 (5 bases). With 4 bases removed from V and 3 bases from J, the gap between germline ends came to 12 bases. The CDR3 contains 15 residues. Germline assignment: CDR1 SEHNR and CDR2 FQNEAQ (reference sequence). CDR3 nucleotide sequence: TGTGCCAGCAGCTCCTACCGGCGGGACACCGGGGAGCTGTTTTTT. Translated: CASSSYRRDTGELFF.

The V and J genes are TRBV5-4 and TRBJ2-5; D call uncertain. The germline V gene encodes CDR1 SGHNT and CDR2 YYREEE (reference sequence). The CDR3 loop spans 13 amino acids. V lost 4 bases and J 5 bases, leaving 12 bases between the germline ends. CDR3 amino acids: CASSVDWGETQYF. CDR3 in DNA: TGTGCCAGCAGCGTGGATTGGGGTGAGACCCAGTACTTC. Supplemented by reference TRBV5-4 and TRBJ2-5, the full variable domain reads ETGVTQSPTHLIKTRGQQVTLRCSSQSGHNTVSWYQQALGQGPQFIFQYYREEENGRGNFPPRFSGLQFPNYSSELNVNALELDDSALYLCASSVDWGETQYFGPGTRLLVL.

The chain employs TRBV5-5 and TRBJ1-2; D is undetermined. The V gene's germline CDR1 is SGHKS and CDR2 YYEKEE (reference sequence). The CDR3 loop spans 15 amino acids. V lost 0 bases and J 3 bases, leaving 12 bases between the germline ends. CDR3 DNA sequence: TGTGCCAGCAGCTTGGACGATGAGGACCACTATGGCTACACCTTC. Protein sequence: CASSLDDEDHYGYTF.

The CDR3 coding sequence is TGCGCCAGCAGCCAAGATCCGCTAGCGGATACGCAGTATTTT. It codes for CASSQDPLADTQYF. This chain connects TRBV4-1 to TRBJ2-3; a weak D match, TRBD2 (6 bases). The CDR3 consists of 14 residues. Germline CDR1 reads MGHRA; CDR2 reads YSYEKL. The ends were cut back, 0 bases at V and 6 bases at J, with 10 bases in the middle.

The CDR3 loop reads CAIRQAGGFGYTF. CDR3 coding DNA: TGTGCCATCAGGCAGGCAGGGGGCTTTGGCTACACCTTC. The rearrangement links TRBV10-3 to TRBJ1-2; 8 bases fit TRBD1. The CDR3 extends over 13 amino acids. The trim removed 6 bases at V and 7 bases at J, leaving 7 bases unmatched. Germline-derived CDR1 and CDR2 are ENHRY and SYGVKD.

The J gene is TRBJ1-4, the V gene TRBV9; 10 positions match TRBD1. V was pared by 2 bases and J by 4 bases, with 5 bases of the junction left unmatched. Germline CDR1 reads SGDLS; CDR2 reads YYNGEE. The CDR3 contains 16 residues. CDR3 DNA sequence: TGTGCCAGCAGCGTTGGGACAGGGGCGGGTAATGAAAAACTGTTTTTT. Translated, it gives CASSVGTGAGNEKLFF. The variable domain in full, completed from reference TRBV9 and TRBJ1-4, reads DSGVTQTPKHLITATGQRVTLRCSPRSGDLSVYWYQQSLDQGLQFLIQYYNGEERAKGNILERFSAQQFPDLHSELNLSSLELGDSALYFCASSVGTGAGNEKLFFGSGTQLSVL.